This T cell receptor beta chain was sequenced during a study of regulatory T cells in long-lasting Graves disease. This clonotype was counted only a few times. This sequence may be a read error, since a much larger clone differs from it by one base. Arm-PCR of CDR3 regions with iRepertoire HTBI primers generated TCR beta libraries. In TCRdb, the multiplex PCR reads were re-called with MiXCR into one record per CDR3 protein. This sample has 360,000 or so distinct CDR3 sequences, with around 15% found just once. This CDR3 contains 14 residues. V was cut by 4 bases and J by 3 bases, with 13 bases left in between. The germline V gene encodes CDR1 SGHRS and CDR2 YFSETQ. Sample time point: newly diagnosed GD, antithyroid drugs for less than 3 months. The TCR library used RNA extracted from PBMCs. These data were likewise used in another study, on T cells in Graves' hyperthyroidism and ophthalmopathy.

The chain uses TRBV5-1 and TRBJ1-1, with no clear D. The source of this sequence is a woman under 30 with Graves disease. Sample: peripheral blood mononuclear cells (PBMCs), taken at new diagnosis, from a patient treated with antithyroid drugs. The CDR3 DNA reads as TGCGCCAGCAGCACGAGTGGGGAGGACACTGAAGCTTTCTTT. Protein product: CASSTSGEDTEAFF. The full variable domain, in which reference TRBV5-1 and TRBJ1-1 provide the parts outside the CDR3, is KAGVTQTPRYLIKTRGQQVTLSCSPISGHRSVSWYQQTPGQGLQFLFEYFSETQRNKGNFPGRFSGRQFSNSRSEMNVSTLELGDSALYLCASSTSGEDTEAFFGQGTRLTVV.